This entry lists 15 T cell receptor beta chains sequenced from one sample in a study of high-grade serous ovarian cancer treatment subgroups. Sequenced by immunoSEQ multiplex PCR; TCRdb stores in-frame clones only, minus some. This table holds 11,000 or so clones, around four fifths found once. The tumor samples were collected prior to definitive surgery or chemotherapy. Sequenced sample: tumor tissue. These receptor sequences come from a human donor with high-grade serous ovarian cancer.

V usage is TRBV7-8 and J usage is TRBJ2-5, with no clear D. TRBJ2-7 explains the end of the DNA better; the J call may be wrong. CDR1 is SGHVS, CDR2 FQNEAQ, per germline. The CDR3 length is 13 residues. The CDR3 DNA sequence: TGTGCCAGCAGCTTCACTTCCGCCTACGAGCAGTACTTC. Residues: CASSFTSAYEQYF.

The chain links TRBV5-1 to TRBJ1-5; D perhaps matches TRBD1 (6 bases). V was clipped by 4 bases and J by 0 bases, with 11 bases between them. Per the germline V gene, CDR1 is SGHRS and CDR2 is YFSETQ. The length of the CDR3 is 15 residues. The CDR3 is CASSQGLNSNQPQHF. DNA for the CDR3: TGCGCCAGCAGCCAGGGGCTTAATAGCAATCAGCCCCAGCATTTT.

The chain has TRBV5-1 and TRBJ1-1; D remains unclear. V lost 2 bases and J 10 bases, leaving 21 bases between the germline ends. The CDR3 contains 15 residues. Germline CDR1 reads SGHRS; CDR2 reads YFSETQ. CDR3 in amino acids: CASSFESQAENGAFF. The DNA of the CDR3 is TGCGCCAGCAGCTTCGAGTCGCAGGCGGAAAACGGAGCTTTCTTT.

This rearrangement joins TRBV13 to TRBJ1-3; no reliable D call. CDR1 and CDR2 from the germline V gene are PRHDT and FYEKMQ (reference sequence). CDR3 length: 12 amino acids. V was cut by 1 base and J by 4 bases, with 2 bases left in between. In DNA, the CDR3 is TGTGCCAGCAGCTTAGTCGGAAACACCATATATTTT. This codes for CASSLVGNTIYF.

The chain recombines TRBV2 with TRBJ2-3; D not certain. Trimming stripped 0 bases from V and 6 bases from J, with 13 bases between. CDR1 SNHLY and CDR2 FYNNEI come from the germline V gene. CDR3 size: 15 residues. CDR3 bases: TGTGCCAGCAGTGAAGCTGGTGCGAAGGTGGATACGCAGTATTTT. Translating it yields CASSEAGAKVDTQYF.

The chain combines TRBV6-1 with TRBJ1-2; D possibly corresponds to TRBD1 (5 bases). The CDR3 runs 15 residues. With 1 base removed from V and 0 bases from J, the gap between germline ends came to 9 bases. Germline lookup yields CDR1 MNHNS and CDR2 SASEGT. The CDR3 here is CASSEGGTPNYGYTF. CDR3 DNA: TGTGCCAGCAGTGAAGGGGGGACTCCTAACTATGGCTACACCTTC.

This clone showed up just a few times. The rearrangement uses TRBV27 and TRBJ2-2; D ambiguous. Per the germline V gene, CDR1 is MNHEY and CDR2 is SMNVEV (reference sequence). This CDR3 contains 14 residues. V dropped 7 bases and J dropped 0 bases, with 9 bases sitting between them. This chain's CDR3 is CASTLLANTGELFF. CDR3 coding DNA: TGTGCCAGCACTCTTCTAGCGAACACCGGGGAGCTGTTTTTT.

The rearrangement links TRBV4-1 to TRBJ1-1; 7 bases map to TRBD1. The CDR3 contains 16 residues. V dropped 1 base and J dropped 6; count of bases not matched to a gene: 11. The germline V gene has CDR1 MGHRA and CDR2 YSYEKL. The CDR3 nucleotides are TGCGCCAGCAGCCAAGTAGGTCGGACAGGCGGGCCTGAAGCTTTCTTT. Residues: CASSQVGRTGGPEAFF.

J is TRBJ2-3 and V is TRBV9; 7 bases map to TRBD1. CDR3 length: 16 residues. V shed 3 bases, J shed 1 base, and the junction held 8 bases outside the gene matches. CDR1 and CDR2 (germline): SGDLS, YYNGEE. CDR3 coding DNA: TGTGCCAGCAGCGAAACCGGGACAGCAGGCACAGATACGCAGTATTTT. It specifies CASSETGTAGTDTQYF.

CDR3 bases: TGTGCCACGGACGGGGACTATGGCTACACCTTC. It codes for CATDGDYGYTF. The chain uses TRBV19 and TRBJ1-2; D is uncertain. The CDR3 covers 11 residues. Germline V gene sequence: CDR1 LNHDA, CDR2 SQIVND (reference sequence). Trimming pared 10 bases from V and 3 bases from J, leaving 9 bases between. Based on the CDR3 plus reference TRBV19 and TRBJ1-2, the full variable domain is DGGITQSPKYLFRKEGQNVTLSCEQNLNHDAMYWYRQDPGQGLRLIYYSQIVNDFQKGDIAEGYSVSREKKESFPLTVTSAQKNPTAFYLCATDGDYGYTFGSGTRLTVV.

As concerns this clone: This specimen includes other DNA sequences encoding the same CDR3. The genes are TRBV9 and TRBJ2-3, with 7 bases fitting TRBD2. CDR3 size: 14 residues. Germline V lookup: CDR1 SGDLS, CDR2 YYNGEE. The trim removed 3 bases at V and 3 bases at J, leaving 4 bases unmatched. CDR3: CASSELAVTDTQYF. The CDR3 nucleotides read TGTGCCAGCAGCGAGCTAGCGGTTACAGATACGCAGTATTTT.

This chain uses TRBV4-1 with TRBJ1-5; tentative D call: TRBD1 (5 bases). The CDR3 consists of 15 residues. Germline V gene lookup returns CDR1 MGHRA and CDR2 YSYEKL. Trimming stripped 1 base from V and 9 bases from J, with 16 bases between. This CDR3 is CASSQVSGGGGPQHF. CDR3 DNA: TGCGCCAGCAGCCAAGTGAGTGGCGGGGGGGGGCCCCAGCATTTT.

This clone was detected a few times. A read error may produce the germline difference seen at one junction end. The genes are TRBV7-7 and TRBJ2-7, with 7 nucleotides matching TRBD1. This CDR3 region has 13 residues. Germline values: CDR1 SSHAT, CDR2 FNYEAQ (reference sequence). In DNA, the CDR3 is TGTGCTAGCAGCCCCCGGTGGGGACAGCCCAATACCTTC. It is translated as CASSPRWGQPNTF.

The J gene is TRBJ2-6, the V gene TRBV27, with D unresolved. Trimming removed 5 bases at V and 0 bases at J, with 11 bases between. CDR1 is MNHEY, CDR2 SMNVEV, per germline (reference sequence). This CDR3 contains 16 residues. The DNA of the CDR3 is TGTGCCAGCAGTCCCTGGCGTATCTCTGGGGCCAACGTCCTGACTTTC. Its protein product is CASSPWRISGANVLTF.

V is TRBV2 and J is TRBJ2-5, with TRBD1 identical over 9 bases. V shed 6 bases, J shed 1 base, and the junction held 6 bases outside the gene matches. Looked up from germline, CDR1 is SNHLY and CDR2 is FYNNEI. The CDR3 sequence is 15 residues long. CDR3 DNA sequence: TGTGCCAGCAGGGATGGGGACAGGGCCCAAGAGACCCAGTACTTC. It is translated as CASRDGDRAQETQYF.